The 13 T cell receptor beta chains below come from one sample, sequenced in a study of CD8 T cells in ankylosing spondylitis. One entry per CDR3 protein results from TCRdb running MiXCR on the 5' RACE reads. Of about 69,000 distinct CDR3 sequences listed, about 5.2% were seen once; the top ten hold approximately 2.1%. Sample: blood, either unsorted or a sorted T cell fraction (not recorded which). The origin of the receptors is a male donor with ankylosing spondylitis or in good health (not recorded which).

In this sample, this clonotype turned up many times. The J gene is TRBJ2-1, the V gene TRBV5-1; D call uncertain. Germline V lookup: CDR1 SGHRS, CDR2 YFSETQ. CDR3 length: 15 amino acids. With 6 bases removed from V and 3 bases from J, the gap between germline ends came to 16 bases. As DNA, the CDR3 is TGCGCCAGCAATGAAGCTAGGGCGGACTACAATGAGCAGTTCTTC. Encoded protein: CASNEARADYNEQFF.

The sample holds many counts of this clonotype. The chain uses TRBV20-1 and TRBJ2-2; D may be TRBD1 or TRBD2 (6 bases each). V was clipped by 1 base and J by 1 base, with 10 bases between them. CDR1 DFQATT and CDR2 SNEGSKA come from the germline V gene (reference sequence). This CDR3 region has 15 residues. CDR3 protein: CSARGGAGNTGELFF. DNA for the CDR3: TGCAGTGCTAGAGGGGGGGCAGGGAACACCGGGGAGCTGTTTTTT.

This clonotype was counted ten times or more. The chain employs TRBV12-3 or TRBV12-4 and TRBJ1-2, with 7 bases matching TRBD1. This CDR3 is built from 13 residues. J lost 2 bases, V lost 6 bases, and 3 bases had no gene match. CDR3 sequence (DNA): TGTGCCAGCAGCTGGGGACAGAACTATGGCTACACCTTC. It specifies CASSWGQNYGYTF.

This clonotype has ten or more counts. As DNA, the CDR3 is TGTGCCAGCAGCCCTCAGAGCGGGGTTGAGGAAAAACTGTTTTTT. Its translation: CASSPQSGVEEKLFF. V and J are TRBV12-3 or TRBV12-4 and TRBJ1-4; D uncertain. V gave up 6 bases and J gave up 8 bases, with 19 bases separating them. This CDR3 comprises 15 residues.

This clonotype was found many times. The CDR3 here is CASSPPAQFYNEQFF. The CDR3 DNA reads TGTGCCAGCTCACCACCGGCGCAGTTTTACAATGAGCAGTTCTTC. The V and J genes are TRBV18 and TRBJ2-1; D remains unclear. CDR1 and CDR2 (germline): KGHSH, LQKENI. The CDR3 has 15 amino acids. Trimming removed 0 bases from V and 4 bases from J, with 10 bases in between.

In its sample, this clonotype was seen many times. J is TRBJ1-2 and V is TRBV20-1; 11 bases map to TRBD1. The CDR3 loop spans 16 amino acids. Germline V gene data show CDR1 as DFQATT and CDR2 as SNEGSKA (reference sequence). With V trimmed by 6 bases and J by 7 bases, 16 bases remained unmatched. The CDR3 sequence is CSASLNRDRGDGGYTF. The CDR3 DNA follows: TGCAGTGCATCCCTCAACCGGGACAGGGGGGATGGTGGCTACACCTTC.

This clonotype has a handful of counts. The rearrangement uses TRBV7-9 and TRBJ1-2; possibly TRBD1 for D (5 bases). CDR3 length: 17 amino acids. V lost 5 bases to trimming and J lost 2 bases, with 21 bases between them. Per the germline V gene, CDR1 is SEHNR and CDR2 is FQNEAQ (reference sequence). The CDR3 protein is CASSLSGSPLGNYGYTF. The CDR3 nucleotides read TGTGCCAGCAGCCTCTCAGGGTCCCCCTTAGGGAACTATGGCTACACCTTC.

By share, this clonotype ranks as medium-sized. V gene TRBV20-1 combines with J gene TRBJ1-5; D might be TRBD1 (5 bases). CDR1 and CDR2 from the germline V gene are DFQATT and SNEGSKA (reference sequence). CDR3 length equals 14 residues. Trimming took off 3 bases at V and 6 bases at J, with 15 bases between the two ends. The CDR3 region has the DNA TGCAGTGCTAGCTCCGGACAAGTAGGTCAGCCCCAGCATTTT. It translates to CSASSGQVGQPQHF.

This clonotype showed up many times. The rearrangement uses TRBV7-7 and TRBJ2-2, with 7 bases fitting TRBD2. The J segment lost 7 bases and the V segment lost 1 base, leaving 9 bases of the junction unmatched. This CDR3 has 16 residues. Germline values: CDR1 SSHAT, CDR2 FNYEAQ (reference sequence). This chain's CDR3 is CASSLDQRGRNGELFF. CDR3 in DNA: TGTGCCAGCAGCTTAGACCAGCGGGGACGTAACGGGGAGCTGTTTTTT.

This clonotype was detected many times. The rearrangement links TRBV7-9 to TRBJ1-5; D uncertain. Trimming removed 0 bases at V and 6 bases at J, with 6 bases between. This CDR3 contains 13 residues. CDR1 and CDR2 (germline): SEHNR, FQNEAQ (reference sequence). The CDR3 bases are TGTGCCAGCAGCTTAGCGCAAGGTCAGCCCCAGCATTTT. It is translated as CASSLAQGQPQHF. Based on the CDR3 plus reference TRBV7-9 and TRBJ1-5, the full variable domain is DTGVSQNPRHKITKRGQNVTFRCDPISEHNRLYWYRQTLGQGPEFLTYFQNEAQLEKSRLLSDRFSAERPKGSFSTLEIQRTEQGDSAMYLCASSLAQGQPQHFGDGTRLSIL.

Only a few counts were recorded for this clonotype. The chain employs TRBV5-1 and TRBJ2-1, with 12 bases matching TRBD2. This CDR3 has 14 residues. Germline CDR1 reads SGHRS; CDR2 reads YFSETQ. J lost 8 bases, V lost 6 bases, and 6 bases had no gene match. The CDR3 nucleotides are TGCGCCAGCAACCGACTAGCGGGGGACGATGAGCAGTTCTTC. It encodes CASNRLAGDDEQFF.

This clonotype came up many times. V gene TRBV7-8 combines with J gene TRBJ2-4, with 8 nucleotides matching TRBD1. The germline gives CDR1 SGHVS, CDR2 FQNEAQ. CDR3 length equals 17 residues. The junction had 12 bases not matched to a gene; V was cut back by 3 bases and J by 5 bases. As DNA, the CDR3 is TGTGCCAGCAGCTTTGGGGCGGACAGGGTGTGGGAAAACATTCAGTACTTC. Amino acid sequence: CASSFGADRVWENIQYF.

The sample holds many counts of this clonotype. This chain links TRBV7-9 with TRBJ1-5; D remains ambiguous. Germline V gives CDR1 SEHNR, CDR2 FQNEAQ (reference sequence). CDR3 length equals 14 residues. The V end lost 0 bases, the J end lost 2 bases, and 5 bases lay between the germline ends. The CDR3 protein is CASSLAGGNQPQHF. The CDR3 coding sequence is TGTGCCAGCAGCTTAGCGGGAGGCAATCAGCCCCAGCATTTT.